At least ten counts were recorded for the clone carrying this T cell receptor (beta chain). No antigen is known for it. The source of the sample is a study of Graves' ophthalmopathy and Graves' hyperthyroidism. Study-level points and caveats: Blood contained most expanded thyroid clonotypes exceeding 0.001 frequency. Discriminating ophthalmopathy from stable hyperthyroidism, a 13-signature model attained a sensitivity of around 87% and a specificity of about 79%. Sensitivity of about 70% and specificity of approximately 73% were achieved by the model that predicted ophthalmopathy progression.

Amplified material comprised TCR beta CDR3 regions derived from RNA transcripts. The workflow started with a first-round RT-PCR run with HTBI primers and then moved on to a second-round multiplex PCR. MiXCR, applied by TCRdb to the multiplex PCR reads, yields one record per CDR3 protein. The sample comprises over a million distinct CDR3 sequences, less than 45% of which are singletons, and approximately 12% rests with the top ten. Trimming cost V 3 bases and J 2 bases, with 14 bases left between them. Germline loops: CDR1 DFQATT, CDR2 SNEGSKA (reference sequence). The CDR3 extends over 14 amino acids. Other autoimmune diseases, uncontrolled infections, pregnancy or lactation ruled patients out of participation.

The clonotype was recovered from an adult man with Graves' hyperthyroidism. The chain couples TRBV20-1 to TRBJ2-7, with a possible D match to TRBD1 (5 bases). The sample comprised peripheral blood or thyroid tissue (not recorded which). The CDR3 is CSARVAGRTYEQYF. The CDR3, as DNA: TGCAGTGCTAGGGTTGCAGGGCGAACCTACGAGCAGTACTTC.